This TCR beta chain was obtained from a study of response to subunit inactivated influenza vaccine. General study results and limits: New T cells are recruited in small numbers by each seasonal influenza vaccination, according to the authors' suggestion.

Each CDR3 protein gets one entry after TCRdb re-called the RT-PCR reads with MiXCR. The sample records 500,000 to 600,000 distinct CDR3 sequences, over 10% being singletons. Of note for this clonotype: Its matching antigen is unknown.

This CDR3 contains 10 residues. Germline CDR1 and CDR2: SQVTM and ANQGSEA. The sequenced sample was PBMCs from blood, obtained about 40 days after vaccination. The source of this sequence is a man between 45 and 60 years old who received an inactivated influenza vaccine. The chain joins TRBV29-1 to TRBJ2-3; D unclear. CDR3 amino acids: CGCSTDTQYF. The DNA of the CDR3 is TGCGGCTGTAGCACAGATACGCAGTATTTT.